A single sample gave rise to the 11 T cell receptor beta chains below, sequenced in a study of blood T cell repertoires in COVID-19. Using immunoSEQ multiplex PCR, the repertoire was profiled, and TCRdb retains in-frame clones only, with some absent. The data contain 180,000 or so clones, roughly 87% of them singletons. The sequenced sample was peripheral blood. The receptors here all came from a woman aged 70-85 years with acute or convalescent COVID-19.

The rearrangement links TRBV10-1 to TRBJ1-5; tentative D call: TRBD1 (6 bases). This CDR3 has 15 residues. Trimming stripped 10 bases from V and 2 bases from J, with 18 bases between. Germline V gives CDR1 WNHNN, CDR2 SYGVQD (reference sequence). The CDR3 protein is CAILLNRVGNQPQHF. CDR3 sequence (DNA): TGCGCCATCCTATTGAACAGGGTTGGCAATCAGCCCCAGCATTTT.

V gene TRBV15 combines with J gene TRBJ1-5; 8 bases line up with TRBD1. This CDR3 contains 17 residues. CDR1 and CDR2 (germline): LNHNV, YYDKDF (reference sequence). V was clipped by 3 bases and J by 6 bases; unmatched bases: 13. CDR3 DNA sequence: TGTGCCACCAGCAGGGAAGCCTCAGGGGGCAGGGGTCAGCCCCAGCATTTT. It codes for CATSREASGGRGQPQHF.

The chain carries TRBV27 and TRBJ1-6; maybe TRBD1 (6 bases). Trimming pared 6 bases from V and 14 bases from J, leaving 23 bases between. Germline CDR1 MNHEY, CDR2 SMNVEV (reference sequence). The CDR3 length is 15 residues. The CDR3 sequence: CASSIGATGLGALHF. In nucleotides, the CDR3 is TGTGCCAGCAGCATAGGCGCGACAGGCCTCGGGGCCCTCCACTTT.

The V call is TRBV10-2, the J call TRBJ2-5; perhaps TRBD2 as D (5 bases). Germline V CDR1 and CDR2: WSHSY, SAAADI. The CDR3 has 13 amino acids. V lost 6 bases and J lost 3, with 11 bases in between. CDR3 amino acids: CASSLRGKETQYF. Here the CDR3 DNA reads TGCGCCAGCAGCCTCCGGGGAAAAGAGACCCAGTACTTC.

The chain recombines TRBV19 with TRBJ1-2, with D possibly TRBD1 on 5 matching bases. The CDR3 is made up of 13 amino acids. Germline CDR1 and CDR2: LNHDA and SQIVND (reference sequence). The V and J ends lost 8 bases and 4 bases respectively, with 14 bases between them. The CDR3, as DNA: TGTGCCAGTTTGACCAGGGCTGGCTATGGCTACACCTTC. Its translation: CASLTRAGYGYTF. The whole variable domain, filled in from reference TRBV19 and TRBJ1-2, reads DGGITQSPKYLFRKEGQNVTLSCEQNLNHDAMYWYRQDPGQGLRLIYYSQIVNDFQKGDIAEGYSVSREKKESFPLTVTSAQKNPTAFYLCASLTRAGYGYTFGSGTRLTVV.

This clone appeared once. The J gene is TRBJ1-2, the V gene TRBV7-2; unclear D gene. Germline CDR1 SGHTA, CDR2 FQGNSA. Trimming took 6 bases from V and 2 from J, leaving 13 bases between them. This CDR3 spans 14 amino acids. The CDR3 reads CASRAGRANYGYTF. CDR3 nucleotide sequence: TGTGCCAGCAGGGCGGGAAGGGCGAACTATGGCTACACCTTC.

This chain connects TRBV19 to TRBJ1-4, with TRBD1 as a possible D gene (5 bases). CDR1 is LNHDA, CDR2 SQIVND, per germline (reference sequence). The CDR3 sequence is 14 residues long. Trimming shortened V by 5 bases and J by 8 bases, and 15 bases separated the two germline ends. CDR3 loop: CASSGQEVVEKLFF. The CDR3 DNA is TGTGCCAGTAGTGGACAAGAGGTGGTAGAAAAACTGTTTTTT.

The chain is built from TRBV29-1 and TRBJ2-1; 16 bases line up with TRBD2. The germline V gene has CDR1 SQVTM and CDR2 ANQGSEA. The CDR3 is 16 amino acids. Trimming at V came to 4 bases and at J to 4 bases, leaving 4 bases not matched to a gene. The CDR3 DNA follows: TGCAGCGTTGTGGGGACTAGCGGGAGGGCTTACAATGAGCAGTTCTTC. Its protein product is CSVVGTSGRAYNEQFF.

The chain links TRBV7-8 to TRBJ2-5; no clear D. CDR3 length equals 11 residues. The germline V gene encodes CDR1 SGHVS and CDR2 FQNEAQ. Trimming took off 2 bases at V and 7 bases at J, with 5 bases between the two ends. The CDR3 reads CASSLIGTQYF. Written as DNA, the CDR3 is TGTGCCAGCAGCTTAATCGGGACCCAGTACTTC.

The chain is built from TRBV25-1 and TRBJ1-1; 9 nucleotides line up with TRBD1. The CDR3 runs to 15 residues. Germline CDR1 and CDR2: MGHDK and SYGVNS. With 6 bases clipped from V and 2 bases from J, the junction kept 7 bases outside the gene matches. CDR3 sequence reads: CASRADRGRNTEAFF. CDR3 nucleotides: TGTGCCAGCAGGGCGGACAGGGGCCGCAACACTGAAGCTTTCTTT. Variable domain in full (rest from reference TRBV25-1 and TRBJ1-1): EADIYQTPRYLVIGTGKKITLECSQTMGHDKMYWYQQDPGMELHLIHYSYGVNSTEKGDLSSESTVSRIRTEHFPLTLESARPSHTSQYLCASRADRGRNTEAFFGQGTRLTVV.

The rearrangement links TRBV29-1 to TRBJ2-3; D remains ambiguous. Germline assignment: CDR1 SQVTM and CDR2 ANQGSEA. V was shortened by 4 bases and J by 7 bases, with 18 bases between the two germline ends. The CDR3 is 14 amino acids. The CDR3 DNA is TGCAGCGTTGGACTCCGGCAAAGTGTCAATACGCAGTATTTT. As protein: CSVGLRQSVNTQYF.